This TCR beta chain emerged from a study of blood T cells in healthy people across ages. Study observations and caveats: There were more naive CD4+ cells and higher diversity in long-lived donors than in aged donors. With age, beta diversity per million T cells declined roughly linearly, significantly by 30 to 40.

As regards this clonotype: Its antigen is unknown.

Next came a second PCR, run for 7 to 11 cycles, which used a sample-barcoded 5' primer along with a J-beta primer mix. All samples gave at least 2.5 million CDR3-containing paired-end reads. TCRdb analysed the 5' RACE reads with MiXCR anew, one entry per CDR3 protein. The sample has approximately 800,000 distinct CDR3 sequences, 55% to 70% seen once. There are 14 residues in the CDR3. The germline CDR1 and CDR2 sequences are KGHDR and SFDVKD. Between the trimmed V and J ends, which lost 9 bases and 2 bases, there was a span of 16 bases. Ten milliliters of peripheral blood were drawn from each donor. J is TRBJ2-7 and V is TRBV24-1, with a possible D match to TRBD1 (6 bases). Sequencing used blood. This receptor was obtained from a young man in good health. The CDR3 DNA is TGTGCCACCTACTTACGACAGGCCCCCTACGAGCAGTACTTC. This translates into CATYLRQAPYEQYF.